This is a list of T cell receptor beta chains from one sample in a study of cytomegalovirus exposure and HLA in healthy donors. Profiled with immunoSEQ multiplex PCR; TCRdb holds only in-frame clones, not every one. This table holds approximately 130,000 clones, 60% to 85% found once. Sample: PBMCs. The receptors come from a man aged 25-45 years in good health and CMV-seronegative. Each CDR3 is given with its conserved first and last residue. The D gene is left open where the match is weak. Clone size appears in some rows only: once, few, many, or a class for an expanded clone.

v_gene	j_gene	d_gene	abundance	CDR3aa	CDR3nt
TRBV4-2	TRBJ2-7	NA	NA	CASSQGSSSEQYF	TGTGCCAGCAGCCAAGGCTCTAGCAGCGAGCAGTACTTC
TRBV5-1	TRBJ1-6	NA	NA	CASSLVQENSPLHF	TGCGCCAGCAGCTTGGTACAGGAGAATTCACCCCTCCACTTT
TRBV28	TRBJ2-7	NA	NA	CASSFGGNSEDEQYF	TGTGCCAGCAGTTTTGGCGGGAATTCGGAGGACGAGCAGTACTTC
TRBV28	TRBJ2-7	TRBD1	NA	CASSGPRTGSYEQYF	TGTGCCAGCAGCGGACCTCGGACAGGGTCCTACGAGCAGTACTTC
TRBV28	TRBJ2-2	NA	NA	CASNSPRGEGTGELFF	TGTGCCAGCAACTCTCCTAGAGGAGAGGGCACCGGGGAGCTGTTTTTT
TRBV5-1	TRBJ2-5	TRBD1	NA	CASGGQGARETQYF	TGCGCCAGCGGAGGGCAGGGGGCAAGGGAGACCCAGTACTTC
TRBV6-1	TRBJ2-1	NA	NA	CASSSPRAYNEQFF	TGTGCCAGTTCATCCCCCCGGGCCTACAATGAGCAGTTCTTC
TRBV7-2	TRBJ1-2	NA	NA	CASSLAPGNGYTF	TGTGCCAGCAGCTTAGCGCCGGGGAATGGCTACACCTTC
TRBV5-6	TRBJ2-3	NA	NA	CASSAGQPISTDTQYF	TGTGCCAGCAGCGCGGGACAGCCGATCAGCACAGATACGCAGTATTTT
TRBV29-1	TRBJ2-1	NA	NA	CSVVTSHEQFF	TGCAGCGTTGTTACTAGCCATGAGCAGTTCTTC
TRBV6-6	TRBJ2-7	TRBD1	NA	CASSSPGTGLDEQYF	TGTGCCAGCAGTTCACCCGGGACAGGTCTTGACGAGCAGTACTTC
TRBV7-2	TRBJ2-1	TRBD2	NA	CASSLVIRGSYNEQFF	TGTGCCAGCAGCTTAGTGATTCGCGGGAGCTACAATGAGCAGTTCTTC
TRBV6-5	TRBJ1-2	TRBD1	NA	CASSYSMEGAYGYTF	TGTGCCAGCAGTTACTCAATGGAGGGGGCCTATGGCTACACCTTC
TRBV5-1	TRBJ2-1	NA	NA	CASRGASYNEQFF	TGCGCCAGCAGAGGAGCTTCTTACAATGAGCAGTTCTTC
TRBV6-5	TRBJ2-2	TRBD1	few	CASSYKGQGFPGELFF	TGTGCCAGCAGTTATAAGGGACAGGGATTTCCCGGGGAGCTGTTTTTT
TRBV5-6	TRBJ2-5	NA	NA	CASSREGDLLREQYF	TGTGCCAGCAGCCGCGAGGGGGACCTCCTACGTGAGCAGTACTTC
TRBV19	TRBJ2-7	TRBD2	NA	CASSIDTSGGAYEQYF	TGTGCCAGTAGTATAGACACTAGCGGGGGAGCCTACGAGCAGTACTTC
TRBV7-2	TRBJ1-5	NA	NA	CASSLGAGNQPQHF	TGTGCCAGCAGCTTAGGAGCAGGGAATCAGCCCCAGCATTTT
TRBV7-3	TRBJ2-1	TRBD2	NA	CASSSSGRTYNEQFF	TGTGCCAGCAGCAGTAGCGGGAGGACATACAATGAGCAGTTCTTC
TRBV19	TRBJ1-4	NA	NA	CATESGDANEKLFF	TGTGCCACGGAATCGGGTGACGCTAATGAAAAACTGTTTTTT
TRBV30	TRBJ2-7	TRBD1	NA	CAWSVDNDRGWGEQYF	TGTGCCTGGAGTGTCGATAATGACAGGGGCTGGGGTGAGCAGTACTTC
TRBV7-3	TRBJ2-1	TRBD2	NA	CASSSGSSGGNEQFF	TGTGCCAGCAGCTCGGGATCGTCGGGAGGCAATGAGCAGTTCTTC
TRBV28	TRBJ2-7	NA	NA	CASRLGTHYEQYF	TGTGCCAGCAGGCTAGGGACTCACTACGAGCAGTACTTC
TRBV6-5	TRBJ2-7	TRBD1	few	CASSYGTGGYEQYF	TGTGCCAGCAGTTATGGGACAGGGGGCTACGAGCAGTACTTC
TRBV9	TRBJ2-1	TRBD2	NA	CASSVGAGRSSYNEQFF	TGTGCCAGCAGCGTAGGAGCGGGACGGAGCTCCTACAATGAGCAGTTCTTC
TRBV10-3	TRBJ2-2	TRBD2	NA	CAISESVGLAGNTGELFF	TGTGCCATCAGTGAGTCGGTAGGACTAGCGGGAAACACCGGGGAGCTGTTTTTT
TRBV19	TRBJ2-7	NA	NA	CASSIGQGTYEQYF	TGTGCCAGTAGTATCGGTCAGGGAACCTACGAGCAGTACTTC
TRBV5-4	TRBJ1-4	NA	NA	CASTSQGREKLFF	TGTGCCAGCACCAGCCAGGGTCGTGAAAAACTGTTTTTT
TRBV30	TRBJ2-1	TRBD1	NA	CAWSTGQGYEQFF	TGTGCCTGGAGTACGGGACAGGGATATGAGCAGTTCTTC
TRBV28	TRBJ2-7	NA	NA	CASSFAQYYEQYF	TGTGCCAGCAGTTTTGCACAATACTACGAGCAGTACTTC
TRBV9	TRBJ2-7	TRBD2	few	CASSANTGTSGYEQYF	TGTGCCAGCAGCGCCAACACCGGGACTAGTGGATACGAGCAGTACTTC
TRBV30	TRBJ2-3	NA	few	CAWRRGSTDTQYF	TGTGCCTGGAGGCGGGGTAGCACAGATACGCAGTATTTT
TRBV9	TRBJ1-1	NA	NA	CASSVVEARNTEAFF	TGTGCCAGCAGCGTAGTTGAGGCGCGGAACACTGAAGCTTTCTTT
TRBV27	TRBJ2-7	NA	few	CASTPSFGTQTYEQYF	TGTGCCAGCACCCCTAGTTTCGGGACACAAACCTACGAGCAGTACTTC
TRBV4-3	TRBJ1-2	TRBD1	NA	CASSQTFDRGANYGYTF	TGCGCCAGCAGCCAAACCTTTGACAGGGGCGCTAACTATGGCTACACCTTC
TRBV30	TRBJ2-2	TRBD1	NA	CAWSFPGGTGELFF	TGTGCCTGGAGTTTCCCAGGGGGCACCGGGGAGCTGTTTTTT
TRBV30	TRBJ2-7	TRBD1	NA	CAWKSGGQGAYEQYF	TGTGCCTGGAAAAGTGGGGGACAGGGTGCCTACGAGCAGTACTTC
TRBV27	TRBJ1-5	NA	NA	CASSSGLSNQPQHF	TGTGCCAGCAGTTCCGGACTTAGCAATCAGCCCCAGCATTTT
TRBV27	TRBJ2-1	TRBD2	NA	CVSQREGLYEQFF	TGTGTTTCACAGCGGGAGGGCCTGTATGAGCAGTTCTTC
TRBV5-8	TRBJ2-1	NA	few	CASSSGVYNEQFF	TGTGCCAGCAGCTCGGGGGTCTACAATGAGCAGTTCTTC
TRBV7-3	TRBJ1-2	NA	NA	CASSLLPVVDYGYTF	TGTGCCAGCAGCTTACTCCCGGTTGTTGACTATGGCTACACCTTC
TRBV7-9	TRBJ2-7	TRBD1	NA	CASSQGELKYF	TGTGCCAGCAGCCAGGGGGAGTTGAAGTACTTC
TRBV7-9	TRBJ2-7	TRBD1	NA	CASSPRDRVTYEQYF	TGTGCCAGCAGCCCCCGGGACAGGGTAACCTACGAGCAGTACTTC
TRBV5-1	TRBJ2-1	TRBD2	NA	CASSPELSSGRYSSYNEQFF	TGCGCCAGCAGCCCTGAGTTGAGTAGCGGGAGGTACAGCTCCTACAATGAGCAGTTCTTC
TRBV19	TRBJ2-2	NA	NA	CASSINSRGGELFF	TGTGCCAGTAGTATCAACTCCAGGGGCGGGGAGCTGTTTTTT
TRBV5-6	TRBJ2-7	TRBD2	NA	CASSSTRTSGDEQYF	TGTGCCAGCAGCTCCACCAGGACTAGCGGGGACGAGCAGTACTTC
TRBV28	TRBJ2-5	NA	once	CASSLSRGGETQYF	TGTGCCAGCAGTTTGTCCCGAGGTGGAGAGACCCAGTACTTC
TRBV28	TRBJ2-7	TRBD2	once	CASSSPSGGGYEQYF	TGTGCCAGCAGTTCCCCGTCTGGGGGGGGATACGAGCAGTACTTC
TRBV2	TRBJ1-1	NA	many	CASSVQGIVGTEAFF	TGTGCCAGCAGTGTACAGGGTATCGTTGGGACTGAAGCTTTCTTT
TRBV7-9	TRBJ1-2	NA	few	CATSRVTEGYTF	TGTGCCACGTCCAGGGTCACGGAGGGCTACACCTTC
TRBV6-5	TRBJ1-1	NA	NA	CASSYSQGLGAFF	TGTGCCAGCAGTTACTCCCAGGGCCTGGGGGCTTTCTTT
TRBV12-2	TRBJ2-7	NA	NA	CASRLGNCGHTYEQYF	TGTGCAAGTCGCTTAGGGAATTGCGGACACACCTACGAGCAGTACTTC